The clone carrying this T cell receptor (beta chain) turned up a few times. Antigen: not known. This sample is drawn from a study of T cells in Graves' hyperthyroidism and ophthalmopathy. Study-level findings and limits: Onset of ophthalmopathy came a median 6.5 months after the model predicted it.

Trimming shortened V by 7 bases and J by 1 base, and 14 bases separated the two germline ends. This CDR3 has 14 residues. Per germline, CDR1 MDHEN and CDR2 SYDVKM. From RNA transcripts, TCR beta CDR3 regions were amplified. HTBI primers were the set used in a first-round RT-PCR of the TCR CDR3. TCRdb re-analysed the multiplex PCR reads in MiXCR, keeping a single row per CDR3 protein. The table shows 700,000 or so distinct CDR3 sequences, with around 17% occurring only once. Patients aged 18 to 65 had newly diagnosed hyperthyroidism lasting under 2 months. Not enrolled were patients with uncontrolled infection, other autoimmune disease, pregnancy or lactation.

The specimen sequenced was blood. The clonotype was recovered from a young man with Graves' hyperthyroidism. The chain carries TRBV28 and TRBJ2-7; tentatively, D is TRBD1 (6 bases). CDR3 DNA: TGTGCCAGCAACACTCGACAGGTTTCCTACGAGCAGTACTTC. This sequence encodes CASNTRQVSYEQYF.